The clone carrying this T cell receptor (beta chain) occurred many times. Its antigen is still unknown. The sample originates from a study of T cells in Graves' hyperthyroidism and ophthalmopathy. Study as a whole: It was at initial diagnosis, before any treatment, that peripheral blood was collected. Findings and caveats of the study: The authors' 13 V-J model separated ophthalmopathy from stable hyperthyroidism.

Germline V gene lookup returns CDR1 SGHAT and CDR2 FQDESV (reference sequence). This CDR3 contains 16 residues. The junction had 18 bases not matched to a gene; V was cut back by 4 bases and J by 15 bases. It was RNA transcripts that yielded the amplified TCR beta CDR3 regions. The HTBI primer set drove a first-round RT-PCR of the TCR CDR3. Using its own MiXCR run on the multiplex PCR reads, TCRdb lists one record per CDR3 protein. The data show around 290,000 distinct CDR3 sequences, with approximately 13% seen just once and 7.9% held by the top ten. Graves' hyperthyroidism was deemed stable given no ophthalmopathy progression within 18 months. Diagnoses were made from clinical symptoms, serum measures (thyroxine and TRAb), thyroid ultrasound and orbital computed tomography.

This chain uses TRBV11-1 with TRBJ2-1, with TRBD2 matching 10 bases. Input material: blood. This clonotype was sampled from a woman between 35 and 50 years old with Graves' hyperthyroidism. The CDR3 loop reads CASSSKLAGGPPDLFF. The CDR3 DNA sequence: TGTGCCAGCAGCTCTAAATTAGCGGGAGGCCCCCCGGATTTGTTCTTC.